The source of this T cell receptor (beta chain) is a study of T-cell memory formation after mild COVID-19. Libraries for TCRalpha and TCRbeta carried sample barcodes and unique molecular identifiers via 5'RACE. TCRdb ran MiXCR on the 5' RACE reads and lists one entry per CDR3 protein. The profile shows more than 100,000 distinct CDR3 sequences, about 6% of them singletons. This clonotype was seen only a few times. The antigen is undetermined. Trimming removed 4 bases from V and 3 bases from J; junction bases left unmatched: 2. CDR3 length equals 13 residues. CDR1 is SGHTA and CDR2 is FQGNSA in the germline V gene. Study-level findings and limits: Clones that contracted clustered mainly in CM and EM if CD4+ and in EMRA if CD8+.

The chain is built from TRBV7-2 and TRBJ1-1; the match to TRBD1 covers 7 bases. The source is an adult woman who had mild COVID-19 (a few samples of this study predate the infection). Cell type and time point are not known. The sequenced material came from PBMCs or a T cell subset sorted from them (not recorded which). The CDR3 DNA is TGTGCCAGCAGCTCGGGACAGCACACTGAAGCTTTCTTT. It yields the protein CASSSGQHTEAFF. The variable domain in full, with the rest retrieved from reference TRBV7-2 and TRBJ1-1, is GAGVSQSPSNKVTEKGKDVELRCDPISGHTALYWYRQSLGQGLEFLIYFQGNSAPDKSGLPSDRFSAERTGGSVSTLTIQRTQQEDSAVYLCASSSGQHTEAFFGQGTRLTVV.